This T cell receptor beta chain appears in the sequencing data of a study of T cell responses to AZD1222 COVID-19 vaccine. Data came from immunoSEQ multiplex PCR; TCRdb stores just in-frame clones and leaves some out. The data show around 220,000 clones, roughly 94% seen once. Findings and caveats of the study: The donor group comprised mostly white British people and more females; the analysis possibly underestimated clonal diversity.

Unmatched junction bases numbered 8, after V lost 7 bases and J lost 11 bases. Germline V gene lookup returns CDR1 MDHEN and CDR2 SYDVKM. The CDR3 is 13 residues long. Details on this clone: Its target is not known.

The TCR was taken from an adult who received the MenACWY meningococcal vaccine as a control. The chain links TRBV28 to TRBJ1-1; 12 bases are a match to TRBD1. The input for sequencing was peripheral blood, taken 28 days after the second dose of the MenACWY control vaccine. The CDR3 here is CASTSGDRGLAFF. CDR3 bases: TGTGCCAGCACTTCGGGGGACAGGGGGCTTGCTTTCTTT.